The entry below describes one T cell receptor (beta chain). Sequence at one end of the junction differs from germline and may be a read error. Original processing notes: Amplifying reference gene primers gave estimates of nucleated cell counts. The assay was immunoSEQ multiplex PCR, and TCRdb's table has in-frame clones only and misses some. V, J and clone size derive from that table, while D and trimming were established from the DNA sequence. The data show approximately 90,000 clones, with roughly 82% seen just once and approximately 25% held by the top ten. The CDR3 sequence is 14 residues long. From germline, CDR1 is SGHAT and CDR2 FQNNGV. The data are from a study of blood T cell repertoires in COVID-19. Study overall: COVID-19 samples from acute and convalescent phases originated in the United States, Italy and Spain. From T cells, B-cell-depleted T cells, or PBMCs came the material, which was cDNA or gDNA.

The genes are TRBV11-2 and TRBJ1-2; 7 positions agree with TRBD1. Material for sequencing was peripheral blood. This receptor was obtained from a man in his fifties or sixties with acute or convalescent COVID-19. The CDR3 sequence is CASSSNPDRPGYAF. CDR3 sequence (DNA): TGTGCCAGCAGCTCTAACCCGGACAGGCCAGGTTACGCCTTC.